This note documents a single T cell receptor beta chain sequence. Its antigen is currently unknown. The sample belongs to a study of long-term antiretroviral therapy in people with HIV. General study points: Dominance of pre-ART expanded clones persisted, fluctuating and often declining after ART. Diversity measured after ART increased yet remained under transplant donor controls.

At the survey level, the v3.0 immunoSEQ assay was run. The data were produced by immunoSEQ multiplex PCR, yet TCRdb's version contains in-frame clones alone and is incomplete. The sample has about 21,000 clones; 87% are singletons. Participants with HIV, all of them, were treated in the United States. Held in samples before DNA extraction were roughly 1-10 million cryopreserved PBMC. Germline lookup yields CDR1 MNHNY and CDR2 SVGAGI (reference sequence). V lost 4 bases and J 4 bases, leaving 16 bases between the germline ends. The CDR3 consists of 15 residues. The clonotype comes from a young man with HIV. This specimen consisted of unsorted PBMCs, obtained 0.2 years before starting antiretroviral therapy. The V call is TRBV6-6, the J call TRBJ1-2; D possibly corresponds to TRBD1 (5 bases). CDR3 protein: CASSSRGGSPYGYTF. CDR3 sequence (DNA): TGTGCCAGCAGTTCCCGGGGGGGTTCCCCCTATGGCTACACCTTC.